The rows below give T cell receptor beta chains drawn from one sample of a study of control samples from healthy donors and cancer patients. Libraries were prepared by immunoSEQ multiplex PCR; TCRdb keeps only in-frame clonotypes and omits some of them. This sample has tens of thousands of clones, with approximately 89% found just once. Sequencing was done on a sample of PBMCs. The origin of the receptors is a man aged 40-49 years with colorectal cancer. Both conserved end residues are part of each CDR3. D genes are given only for firm matches. Size tells how often a clone was seen (once, few, many) or the class of an expanded clone, and some rows leave it out.

d_gene	len	v_gene	j_gene	abundance	CDR3aa	CDR3nt
TRBD1	16	TRBV3-1/TRBV3-2	TRBJ2-2	-	CASSPRDRGNTGELFF	TGTGCCAGCAGCCCGCGGGACAGGGGGAACACCGGGGAGCTGTTTTTT
-	15	TRBV6-5	TRBJ1-2	-	CASSTTGRGNYGYTF	TGTGCCAGCAGTACAACCGGCAGGGGAAACTATGGCTACACCTTC
-	15	TRBV4-3	TRBJ1-1	-	CASSQRGLGNTEAFF	TGCGCCAGCAGCCAAAGAGGGCTCGGGAACACTGAAGCTTTCTTT
-	16	TRBV19	TRBJ2-1	once	CASISTGKSSYNEQFF	TGTGCCAGTATCTCGACAGGAAAGAGCTCCTACAATGAGCAGTTCTTC
-	12	TRBV2	TRBJ1-2	-	CASSERGYGYTF	TGTGCCAGCTCGGAGAGAGGGTATGGCTACACCTTC
TRBD1	11	TRBV20-1	TRBJ2-7	-	CSGQGSYEQYF	TGCAGTGGACAGGGGAGTTACGAGCAGTACTTC
TRBD1	14	TRBV6-5	TRBJ2-2	-	CASSVSRQGGELFF	TGTGCCAGCAGCGTTTCCAGACAGGGCGGGGAGCTGTTTTTT
TRBD1	15	TRBV11-3	TRBJ2-7	once	CASSTGQPGAYEQYF	TGTGCCAGCAGCACGGGACAGCCAGGGGCCTACGAGCAGTACTTC
-	15	TRBV7-8	TRBJ2-5	-	CASRTSWVQQETQYF	TGTGCCAGCAGGACCTCCTGGGTCCAACAAGAGACCCAGTACTTC
-	14	TRBV27	TRBJ2-5	once	CASSFMGGQETQYF	TGTGCCAGCAGTTTCATGGGGGGCCAAGAGACCCAGTACTTC
-	18	TRBV18	TRBJ2-3	-	CASSPSTKYRSSTDTQYF	TGTGCCAGCTCACCATCAACGAAATACCGATCTAGCACAGATACGCAGTATTTT
-	15	TRBV5-1	TRBJ2-1	-	CASSPGQSSYNEQFF	TGCGCCAGCAGCCCCGGACAGAGCTCCTACAATGAGCAGTTCTTC
-	15	TRBV28	TRBJ2-2	-	CASSLWGMNTGELFF	TGTGCCAGCAGTTTATGGGGGATGAACACCGGGGAGCTGTTTTTT
-	13	TRBV11-2	TRBJ2-7	-	CASSVGLNYEQYF	TGTGCCAGCAGCGTGGGACTTAACTACGAGCAGTACTTC
-	14	TRBV7-8	TRBJ2-1	-	CASSPRTHYNEQFF	TGTGCCAGCAGCCCGCGGACCCACTACAATGAGCAGTTCTTC
-	12	TRBV28	TRBJ1-6	few	CASTRFGSPLHF	TGTGCCAGCACTCGTTTTGGTTCACCCCTCCACTTT
-	14	TRBV5-1	TRBJ2-7	-	CASRDETVFGEQYF	TGCGCCAGCAGGGATGAGACGGTCTTTGGCGAGCAGTACTTC
-	16	TRBV10-3	TRBJ2-7	once	CATFSSAEGSSYEQYF	TGTGCCACCTTCTCTTCTGCGGAGGGGAGCTCCTACGAGCAGTACTTC
-	16	TRBV6-5	TRBJ2-3	-	CASSYSTGGHTDTQYF	TGTGCCAGCAGTTACTCGACTGGCGGACACACAGATACGCAGTATTTT
-	12	TRBV6-5	TRBJ1-1	-	CATLEGNTEAFF	TGTGCCACCCTGGAAGGGAACACTGAAGCTTTCTTT
-	14	TRBV27	TRBJ2-3	-	CASSLRRGGDTQYF	TGTGCCAGCAGTTTACGAAGGGGGGGGGATACGCAGTATTTT
-	11	TRBV6-2/TRBV6-3	TRBJ1-2	-	CASSQDSPGTF	TGTGCCAGCAGTCAGGACAGTCCGGGCACCTTC
-	17	TRBV4-1	TRBJ1-5	-	CASSQERSDLSNQPQHF	TGCGCCAGCAGCCAAGAACGGTCGGATCTTAGCAATCAGCCCCAGCATTTT
-	13	TRBV12-3/TRBV12-4	TRBJ1-3	-	CASSLEGIDTIYF	TGTGCCAGCAGTTTGGAGGGTATAGACACCATATATTTT
-	14	TRBV5-1	TRBJ2-7	-	CASSLAGKTYEQYF	TGCGCCAGCAGCTTGGCCGGGAAGACCTACGAGCAGTACTTC
-	13	TRBV4-1	TRBJ2-5	once	CASSQAGLETQYF	TGCGCCAGCAGCCAAGCAGGGTTGGAGACCCAGTACTTC
-	14	TRBV18	TRBJ2-1	-	CASSPPGLSNEQFF	TGTGCCAGCTCACCACCGGGTCTCTCCAATGAGCAGTTCTTC
-	13	TRBV30	TRBJ1-5	-	CAWSRDFSQPQHF	TGTGCCTGGAGTCGGGACTTCTCTCAGCCCCAGCATTTT
-	12	TRBV11-3	TRBJ2-7	-	CASSLSGYEQYF	TGTGCCAGCAGCTTATCCGGTTACGAGCAGTACTTC
-	12	TRBV19	TRBJ2-7	-	CASSIYGDEQYF	TGTGCCAGTAGTATTTATGGGGACGAGCAGTACTTC
TRBD1	16	TRBV13	TRBJ2-7	-	CASSEERQGDSYEQYF	TGTGCCAGCAGCGAGGAGAGACAGGGGGATTCCTACGAGCAGTACTTC
-	10	TRBV20-1	TRBJ1-4	-	CSAGGEKLFF	TGCAGTGCCGGAGGGGAAAAACTGTTTTTT
-	13	TRBV7-9	TRBJ2-1	-	CASETSPFDEQFF	TGTGCCAGCGAGACTTCGCCTTTCGATGAGCAGTTCTTC
-	12	TRBV29-1	TRBJ1-2	-	CSVGERMEGYTF	TGCAGCGTCGGCGAACGTATGGAGGGCTACACCTTC
-	14	TRBV18	TRBJ2-2	-	CASSLDRDFGELFF	TGTGCCAGCTCACTTGACAGAGACTTTGGGGAGCTGTTTTTT
-	15	TRBV18	TRBJ2-7	once	CASSSPEGGVWEQYF	TGTGCCAGCTCTAGTCCGGAAGGGGGGGTCTGGGAGCAGTACTTC
-	15	TRBV7-8	TRBJ1-5	-	CASSPGANSNQPQHF	TGTGCCAGCAGCCCAGGGGCGAATAGCAATCAGCCCCAGCATTTT
-	18	TRBV7-9	TRBJ2-7	-	CASSLAGYGLLSSYEQYF	TGTGCCAGCAGCTTAGCCGGCTACGGGTTACTTAGCTCCTACGAGCAGTACTTC
TRBD1	13	TRBV15	TRBJ2-7	-	CATSPGQGYEQYF	TGTGCCACCAGCCCGGGACAGGGTTACGAGCAGTACTTC
-	16	TRBV14	TRBJ1-3	-	CASSRKGGQPGNTIYF	TGTGCCAGCAGCCGAAAAGGGGGTCAGCCTGGAAACACCATATATTTT
TRBD2	14	TRBV19	TRBJ2-1	-	CASSRTSGGSEQFF	TGTGCCAGTAGTAGGACTAGCGGGGGCAGTGAGCAGTTCTTC
-	13	TRBV29-1	TRBJ1-1	-	CSVEGVRGTEAFF	TGCAGCGTCGAGGGGGTCCGGGGCACTGAAGCTTTCTTT
-	17	TRBV7-9	TRBJ1-5	few	CASSLGLGQYSNQPQHF	TGTGCCAGCAGCTTAGGGCTTGGGCAGTATAGCAATCAGCCCCAGCATTTT
-	13	TRBV7-2	TRBJ2-7	-	CASSLKTNYEQYF	TGTGCCAGCAGCTTAAAGACGAACTACGAGCAGTACTTC
TRBD1	15	TRBV6-2/TRBV6-3	TRBJ2-1	-	CASSSPGQGSNEQFF	TGTGCCAGCAGTTCCCCCGGACAGGGGAGCAATGAGCAGTTCTTC
-	15	TRBV5-1	TRBJ1-2	-	CASSLGVVRDYGYTF	TGCGCCAGCAGCTTGGGGGTCGTCAGGGACTATGGCTACACCTTC
-	13	TRBV3-1/TRBV3-2	TRBJ1-2	-	CASSNRQTYGYTF	TGTGCCAGCAGCAATCGACAGACCTATGGCTACACCTTC